This T cell receptor beta chain originates from a study of blood T cell repertoires in COVID-19. Data came from immunoSEQ multiplex PCR; TCRdb stores just in-frame clones and leaves some out. Here the sample spans some 100,000 clones, approximately 86% being singletons. Losses at the gene ends were 4 bases for V and 6 bases for J; bases not matched to a gene: 13. Germline V gives CDR1 SGHRS, CDR2 YFSETQ. This CDR3 has 16 residues. Sequencing used PBMCs or T cells enriched from blood (not recorded which). This TCR was sampled from a woman aged 50 to 60 who had recovered from COVID-19. This rearrangement joins TRBV5-1 to TRBJ2-7; 10 bases line up with TRBD2. CDR3 in amino acids: CASSVSKGLAGVEQYF. CDR3 sequence (DNA): TGCGCCAGCAGCGTGTCAAAGGGTCTAGCGGGAGTCGAGCAGTACTTC.